This TCR beta chain was profiled in a study of CD8 T cells in ankylosing spondylitis. Overall study findings and caveats: In ankylosing spondylitis blood, a motif of several highly homologous TCR beta variants appeared characteristic.

The ends lost 2 bases at V and 6 bases at J; junction bases unmatched: 4. CDR3 length: 15 residues. CDR1 SGHAT and CDR2 FQDESV come from the germline V gene (reference sequence). The TCR beta libraries were generated through quantitative 5'-RACE incorporating molecular barcodes. TCRdb ran MiXCR on the 5' RACE reads and lists one entry per CDR3 protein. Counted here are fewer than 550,000 distinct CDR3 sequences, about 5.7% occurring once; the ten biggest clones make up around 3.5%. About this clonotype itself: Its target is unknown.

Sequencing was performed on blood, either unsorted or a sorted T cell fraction (not recorded which). The sequence was collected from a male donor with ankylosing spondylitis. The rearrangement uses TRBV11-1 and TRBJ2-1; 10 bases are shared with TRBD2. The DNA of the CDR3 is TGTGCCAGCAGCTTACAACTAGCGGGGAGCAATGAGCAGTTCTTC. Encoded protein: CASSLQLAGSNEQFF.